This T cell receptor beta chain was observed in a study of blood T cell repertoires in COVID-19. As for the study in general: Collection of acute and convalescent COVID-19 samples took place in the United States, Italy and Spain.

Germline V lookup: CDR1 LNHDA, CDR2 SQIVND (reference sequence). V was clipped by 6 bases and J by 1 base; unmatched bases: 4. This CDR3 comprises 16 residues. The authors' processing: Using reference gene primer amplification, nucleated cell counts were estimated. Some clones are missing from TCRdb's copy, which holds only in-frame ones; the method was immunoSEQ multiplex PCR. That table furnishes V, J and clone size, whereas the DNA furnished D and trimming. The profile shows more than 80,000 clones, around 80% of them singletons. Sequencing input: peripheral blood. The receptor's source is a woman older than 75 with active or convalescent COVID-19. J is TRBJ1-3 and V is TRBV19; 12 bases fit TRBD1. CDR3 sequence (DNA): TGTGCCAGTAGCCGGGACAGGGGGCAGTCTGGAAACACCATATATTTT. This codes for CASSRDRGQSGNTIYF. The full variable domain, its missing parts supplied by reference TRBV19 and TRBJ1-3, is DGGITQSPKYLFRKEGQNVTLSCEQNLNHDAMYWYRQDPGQGLRLIYYSQIVNDFQKGDIAEGYSVSREKKESFPLTVTSAQKNPTAFYLCASSRDRGQSGNTIYFGEGSWLTVV.